The next 18 T cell receptor beta chains were all read from a single sample in a study of CD8+CD57+ T cells in acquired aplastic anemia. TCR beta VDJ and CDR3 profiles were obtained from a genomic DNA template. TCRdb used MiXCR to reprocess the reads, holding one entry per CDR3 protein. The sample lists roughly 150,000 distinct CDR3 sequences, approximately 40% occurring once. The sample consisted of sorted CD4+, CD8+, or CD8+CD57+ T cells (not recorded which) from PBMCs. Every receptor here comes from a human donor in good health.

This clonotype was observed a few times. The V and J genes are TRBV10-3 and TRBJ1-2; D is uncertain. This CDR3 has 15 amino acids. Germline lookup yields CDR1 ENHRY and CDR2 SYGVKD. V lost 0 bases and J lost 2, with 10 bases in between. The CDR3 protein is CAISESGGYNYGYTF. CDR3 coding DNA: TGTGCCATCAGTGAGTCAGGTGGTTACAACTATGGCTACACCTTC.

This clonotype was recorded at least ten times. The V call is TRBV4-3, the J call TRBJ1-6; D remains unclear. The germline gives CDR1 LGHNA, CDR2 YSLEER. The V and J ends lost 1 base and 0 bases respectively, with 4 bases between them. The CDR3 has 15 residues. This CDR3 is CASSQAYSYNSPLHF. In DNA, the CDR3 is TGCGCCAGCAGCCAAGCCTACTCCTATAATTCACCCCTCCACTTT.

The chain joins TRBV2 to TRBJ2-3; no clear D gene. V was trimmed by 6 bases and J by 6 bases, leaving 13 bases between them. Germline lookup yields CDR1 SNHLY and CDR2 FYNNEI. The CDR3 covers 13 residues. CDR3 amino acids: CASSRPIADTQYF. As DNA, the CDR3 is TGTGCCAGCAGCAGGCCAATTGCGGATACGCAGTATTTT.

The J gene is TRBJ2-3, the V gene TRBV5-6, with 7 nucleotides matching TRBD1. This CDR3 comprises 14 residues. Germline V CDR1 and CDR2: SGHDT, YYEEEE. After removal of 0 bases from V and 2 bases from J, the junction contained 0 bases not matched to a gene. This CDR3 reads CASSLEGATDTQYF. The DNA of the CDR3 is TGTGCCAGCAGCTTGGAGGGGGCCACAGATACGCAGTATTTT.

This clonotype was detected only a few times. A clone one base away is much larger, so this may be a read error. CDR3 coding DNA: TGTGCCAGCAGCTCCCGTCGACTAGCGGGGAACACAGATACGCAGTATTTT. Protein product: CASSSRRLAGNTDTQYF. This chain joins TRBV11-1 and TRBJ2-3, with 11 bases aligning to TRBD2. In germline, CDR1 is SGHAT, CDR2 FQDESV (reference sequence). Losses at the gene ends were 4 bases for V and 2 bases for J; bases not matched to a gene: 8. This CDR3 comprises 17 residues.

At least ten counts were recorded for this clonotype. This rearrangement joins TRBV10-1 to TRBJ1-1; possible D gene TRBD1, 6 bases. Germline lookup yields CDR1 WNHNN and CDR2 SYGVQD (reference sequence). The V end lost 0 bases, the J end lost 9 bases, and 14 bases lay between the germline ends. CDR3 length: 14 amino acids. The DNA for the CDR3 is TGCGCCAGCAGTGAGTCGTACGGGACAAGTCAAGCTTTCTTT. This codes for CASSESYGTSQAFF.

In its sample, this clonotype was seen many times. The chain is built from TRBV6-1 and TRBJ1-1; TRBD1 might be the D (5 bases). Trimming removed 3 bases at V and 3 bases at J, with 14 bases between. Germline CDR1 is MNHNS and CDR2 is SASEGT. The CDR3 covers 15 residues. The CDR3 DNA reads TGTGCCAGCAGTGACGCGCAGGCCAGGGACACTGAAGCTTTCTTT. Translated: CASSDAQARDTEAFF.

This clonotype has a count of ten or more. J is TRBJ2-1 and V is TRBV20-1; D perhaps matches TRBD1 (6 bases). The germline gives CDR1 DFQATT, CDR2 SNEGSKA (reference sequence). The CDR3 loop spans 14 amino acids. V was cut by 2 bases and J by 5 bases, with 13 bases left in between. In DNA form, the CDR3 reads TGCAGTGCTAGATTAAGGGGGTGGAACAATGAGCAGTTCTTC. This sequence encodes CSARLRGWNNEQFF.

This clonotype occurred many times. This chain connects TRBV2 to TRBJ2-3, with D uncertain. Germline V gene data show CDR1 as SNHLY and CDR2 as FYNNEI. V was trimmed by 0 bases and J by 2 bases, leaving 12 bases between them. The CDR3 runs to 16 residues. The CDR3 nucleotides are TGTGCCAGCAGTGAAGCCCCCCGGGTCATCACAGATACGCAGTATTTT. It translates to CASSEAPRVITDTQYF.

The chain has TRBV25-1 and TRBJ2-7; 10 bases are shared with TRBD1. The V gene end was trimmed by 6 bases and the J gene end by 2 bases; junction bases not matched to a gene: 10. The CDR3 length is 16 residues. Germline V gene data show CDR1 as MGHDK and CDR2 as SYGVNS. CDR3 protein: CASSASSGTGAYEQYF. The CDR3 nucleotides read TGTGCCAGCAGCGCATCCTCCGGGACAGGGGCCTACGAGCAGTACTTC.

This clonotype appeared many times. The chain carries TRBV19 and TRBJ1-2; no clear D. CDR1 is LNHDA and CDR2 is SQIVND in the germline V gene (reference sequence). This CDR3 has 15 residues. V lost 0 bases to trimming and J lost 5 bases, with 13 bases between them. CDR3 in DNA: TGTGCCAGTAGTATAGATCGCCGTGGTAGGTATGGCTACACCTTC. This translates into CASSIDRRGRYGYTF.

This clonotype was counted at least ten times. This chain joins TRBV7-8 and TRBJ2-1; TRBD1 is a possible D gene (5 bases). Germline values: CDR1 SGHVS, CDR2 FQNEAQ. The CDR3 spans 15 residues. V was cut by 1 base and J by 5 bases, with 12 bases left in between. The CDR3 protein is CASSLVWTQNNEQFF. CDR3 DNA: TGTGCCAGCAGCTTAGTCTGGACACAGAACAATGAGCAGTTCTTC.

A remark on this clonotype: With a much larger clone just one base away, this may be a read error. The rearrangement links TRBV19 to TRBJ1-4; no clear D. Deletions cut 10 bases from V and 4 bases from J, with 16 bases between. The CDR3 is 14 residues long. In germline, CDR1 is LNHDA, CDR2 SQIVND (reference sequence). This chain's CDR3 is CATQRSVFNEKLFF. CDR3 nucleotides: TGTGCCACGCAACGGTCAGTTTTTAATGAAAAACTGTTTTTT.

This clonotype was counted many times. The CDR3 coding sequence is TGCGCCAGCAGCCAAGGGCAGGGGCAAAACAATGAGCAGTTCTTC. Its protein is CASSQGQGQNNEQFF. This chain links TRBV4-1 with TRBJ2-1; a possible D gene is TRBD1 (6 bases). The V end lost 1 base, the J end lost 5 bases, and 12 bases lay between the germline ends. CDR3 length: 15 amino acids. Per the germline V gene, CDR1 is MGHRA and CDR2 is YSYEKL.

J is TRBJ2-7 and V is TRBV4-2; 9 bases are shared with TRBD1. CDR1 is LGHNA and CDR2 is YNFKEQ in the germline V gene. The CDR3 length is 15 residues. J was trimmed by 5 bases and V by 4 bases; bases with no gene match: 9. The CDR3 reads CASSRKDRGEDEQYF. CDR3 DNA sequence: TGTGCCAGCAGCCGAAAGGACAGGGGCGAGGACGAGCAGTACTTC.

The V gene is TRBV20-1, the J gene TRBJ2-5; 12 bases are shared with TRBD2. Germline V gene lookup returns CDR1 DFQATT and CDR2 SNEGSKA (reference sequence). V lost 5 bases and J lost 4; bases outside the gene matches: 5. This CDR3 has 14 residues. CDR3 amino acids: CSAPTSGRLETQYF. CDR3 sequence (DNA): TGCAGTGCTCCAACTAGCGGGAGGTTAGAGACCCAGTACTTC.

This sequence joins TRBV5-6 and TRBJ2-1; 15 nucleotides agree with TRBD2. Germline V CDR1 and CDR2: SGHDT, YYEEEE. Trimming took 4 bases from V and 8 from J; bases not matched to a gene: 7. CDR3 length: 16 amino acids. The CDR3 here is CASSLPGLAGGDEQFF. The DNA for the CDR3 is TGTGCCAGCAGCCTGCCGGGACTAGCGGGAGGAGATGAGCAGTTCTTC.

The chain has TRBV7-3 and TRBJ2-7; 9 bases are a match to TRBD2. The germline V gene has CDR1 SGHTA and CDR2 FQGTGA. The CDR3 has 13 residues. V gave up 5 bases and J gave up 3 bases; unmatched junction bases: 2. CDR3 region: CASSELAGYEQYF. The CDR3 region has the DNA TGTGCCAGCAGCGAACTAGCGGGCTACGAGCAGTACTTC.